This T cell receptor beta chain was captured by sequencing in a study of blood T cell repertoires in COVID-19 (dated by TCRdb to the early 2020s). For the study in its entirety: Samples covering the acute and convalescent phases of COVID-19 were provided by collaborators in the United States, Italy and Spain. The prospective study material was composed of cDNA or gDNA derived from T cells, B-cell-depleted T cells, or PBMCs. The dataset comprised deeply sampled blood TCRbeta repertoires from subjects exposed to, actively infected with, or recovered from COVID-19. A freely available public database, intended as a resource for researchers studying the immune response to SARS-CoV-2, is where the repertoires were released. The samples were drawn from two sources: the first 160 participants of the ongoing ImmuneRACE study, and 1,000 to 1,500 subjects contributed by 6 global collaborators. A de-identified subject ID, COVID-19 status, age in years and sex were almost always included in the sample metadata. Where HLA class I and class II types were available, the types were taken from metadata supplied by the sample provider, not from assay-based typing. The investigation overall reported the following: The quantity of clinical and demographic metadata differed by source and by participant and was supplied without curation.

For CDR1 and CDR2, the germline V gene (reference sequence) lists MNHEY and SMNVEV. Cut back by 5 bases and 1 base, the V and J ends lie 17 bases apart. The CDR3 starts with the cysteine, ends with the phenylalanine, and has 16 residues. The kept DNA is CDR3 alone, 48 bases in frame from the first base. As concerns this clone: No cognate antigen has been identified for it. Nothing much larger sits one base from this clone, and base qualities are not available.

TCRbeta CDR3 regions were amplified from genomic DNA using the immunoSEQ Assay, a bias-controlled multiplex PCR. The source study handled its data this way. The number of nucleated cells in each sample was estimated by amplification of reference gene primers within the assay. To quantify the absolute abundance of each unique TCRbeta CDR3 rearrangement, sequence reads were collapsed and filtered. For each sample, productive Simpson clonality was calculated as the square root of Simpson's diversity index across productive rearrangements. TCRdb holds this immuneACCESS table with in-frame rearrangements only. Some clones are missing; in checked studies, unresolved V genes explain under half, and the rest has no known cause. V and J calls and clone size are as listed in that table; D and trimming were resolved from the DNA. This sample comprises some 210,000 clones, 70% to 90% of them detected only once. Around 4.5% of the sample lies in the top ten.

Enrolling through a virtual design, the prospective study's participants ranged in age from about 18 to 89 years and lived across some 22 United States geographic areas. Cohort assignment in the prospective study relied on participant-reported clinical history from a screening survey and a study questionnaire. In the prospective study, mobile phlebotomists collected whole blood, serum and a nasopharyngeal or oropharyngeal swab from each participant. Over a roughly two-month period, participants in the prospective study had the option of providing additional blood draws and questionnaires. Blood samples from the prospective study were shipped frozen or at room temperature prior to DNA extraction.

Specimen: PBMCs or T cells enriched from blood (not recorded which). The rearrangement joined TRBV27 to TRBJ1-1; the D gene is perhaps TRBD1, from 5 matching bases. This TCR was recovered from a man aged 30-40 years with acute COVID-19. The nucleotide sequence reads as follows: TGTGCCAGCAGTCTCTACTCCCTAACAGGGAACACTGAAGCTTTCTTT. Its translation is CASSLYSLTGNTEAFF.